The subject of this entry is one TCR beta chain. This entry belongs to a study of identical twins. TCRdb processed the 5' RACE reads anew with MiXCR; each CDR3 protein has one entry. The sample holds about 250,000 distinct CDR3 sequences, around an eighth seen once. The TCR was taken from a woman aged 18-29 years in good health. Sequenced material: memory (CD45RO+) T cells sorted from blood.

The CDR3 DNA reads TGTGCCACCAGCAAGGTACCCCAAAGCACAGATACGCAGTATTTT. The encoded protein is CATSKVPQSTDTQYF. This chain uses TRBV15 with TRBJ2-3; no clear D. Trimming took off 4 bases at V and 0 bases at J, with 11 bases between the two ends. The CDR3 has 15 amino acids. Germline V gene lookup returns CDR1 LNHNV and CDR2 YYDKDF (reference sequence).